The source of this TCR beta chain is a study of control samples from healthy donors and cancer patients. Comment on this clone: Different DNA sequences within this sample yield the same CDR3.

The junction had 3 bases not matched to a gene; V was cut back by 5 bases and J by 5 bases. Per germline, CDR1 SGHTA and CDR2 FQGNSA. This CDR3 is 13 amino acids long. TCRdb's table, derived via immunoSEQ multiplex PCR, lists solely in-frame clones and lacks some. The data show some 150,000 clones, around 90% seen once. The clonotype was recovered from a man aged 18 to 30 in good health. The rearrangement joins TRBV7-2 to TRBJ2-5, with TRBD1 identical over 9 bases. Sequencing was performed on blood. The CDR3 loop is CASSLTGGETQYF. The CDR3 DNA reads as TGTGCCAGCAGCCTGACAGGGGGGGAGACCCAGTACTTC.